This TCR beta chain stems from a study of beta chain features in type 1 diabetes. Study-wide points: For Type 1 diabetes patients, all four CD4+ subsets carried TCRB CDR3s that were moderately but significantly shorter.

Blood was collected once per donor into heparin, averaging approximately 0.11 L. The CDR3 is 15 residues long. Per germline, CDR1 MNHEY and CDR2 SVGAGI. V was pared by 7 bases and J by 0 bases, with 13 bases between. The authors reverse transcribed all of the isolated RNA, so sequencing captured expressed TCRB transcripts. The repertoire was sequenced with immunoSEQ multiplex PCR; TCRdb's copy has only in-frame clones and lacks some. Among a few hundred thousand clones listed, over 8.5% were seen once. This clone showed up just a few times. Its antigen is still unknown. The genes are TRBV6-5 and TRBJ1-3; no definite D call. This receptor was identified in a young man with type 1 diabetes. Sequencing was performed on central memory CD4+ T cells from blood. CDR3 bases: TGTGCCAGCACCCGGCCAGGCCTCTCTGGAAACACCATATATTTT. It specifies CASTRPGLSGNTIYF.